This TCR beta chain was retrieved from a study of control samples from healthy donors and cancer patients. Trimming removed 2 bases from V and 1 base from J, with 8 bases in between. There are 14 residues in the CDR3. CDR1 and CDR2 (germline): MNHEY, SVGEGT. Data came from immunoSEQ multiplex PCR; TCRdb stores just in-frame clones and leaves some out. The profile shows approximately 160,000 clones, around 93% of them singletons. The clonotype was recovered from a woman aged 55-70 years in good health. The J gene is TRBJ2-5, the V gene TRBV6-2 or TRBV6-3, with no clear D. The material sequenced was blood. DNA of the CDR3: TGTGCCAGCAGTTACCTCGCGCCCCAAGAGACCCAGTACTTC. This codes for CASSYLAPQETQYF.